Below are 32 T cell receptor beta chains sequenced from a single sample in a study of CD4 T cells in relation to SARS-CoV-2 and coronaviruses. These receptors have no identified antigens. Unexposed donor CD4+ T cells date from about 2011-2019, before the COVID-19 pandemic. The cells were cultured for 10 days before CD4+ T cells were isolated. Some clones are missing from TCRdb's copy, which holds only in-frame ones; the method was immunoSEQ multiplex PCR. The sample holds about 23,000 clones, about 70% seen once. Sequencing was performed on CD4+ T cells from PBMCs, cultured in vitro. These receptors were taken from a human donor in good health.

The CDR3, as DNA: TGTGCCAGCAGTGAAGAGGGGGCGGCCGGCTACACCTTC. Protein: CASSEEGAAGYTF. V usage is TRBV2 and J usage is TRBJ1-2, with 7 bases lining up with TRBD1. In germline, CDR1 is SNHLY, CDR2 FYNNEI. J lost 8 bases, V lost 1 base, and 4 bases had no gene match. CDR3 length: 13 residues.

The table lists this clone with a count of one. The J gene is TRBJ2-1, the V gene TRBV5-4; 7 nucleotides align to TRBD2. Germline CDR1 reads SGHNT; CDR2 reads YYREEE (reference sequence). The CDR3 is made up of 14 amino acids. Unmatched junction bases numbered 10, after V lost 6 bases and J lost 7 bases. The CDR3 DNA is TGTGCCAGCACTTGGGGAGGGCTTAGGAATGAGCAGTTCTTC. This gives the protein CASTWGGLRNEQFF.

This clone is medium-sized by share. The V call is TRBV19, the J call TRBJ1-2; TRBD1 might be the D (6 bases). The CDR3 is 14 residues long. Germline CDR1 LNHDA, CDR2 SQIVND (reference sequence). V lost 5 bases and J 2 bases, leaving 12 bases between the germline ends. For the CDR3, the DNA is TGTGCCAGTAGTCAGCAAACAGGGAACTATGGCTACACCTTC. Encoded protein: CASSQQTGNYGYTF.

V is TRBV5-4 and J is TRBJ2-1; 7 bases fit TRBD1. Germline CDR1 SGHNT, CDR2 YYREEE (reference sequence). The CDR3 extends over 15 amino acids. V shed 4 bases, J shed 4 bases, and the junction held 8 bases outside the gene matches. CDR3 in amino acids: CASSPKGQRYNEQFF. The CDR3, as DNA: TGTGCCAGCAGCCCCAAGGGACAGAGATACAATGAGCAGTTCTTC.

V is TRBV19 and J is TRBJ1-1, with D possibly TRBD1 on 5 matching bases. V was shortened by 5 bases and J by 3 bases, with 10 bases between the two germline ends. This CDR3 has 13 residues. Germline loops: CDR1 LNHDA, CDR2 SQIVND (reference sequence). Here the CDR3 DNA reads TGTGCCAGTAGTGGGACTTTGGACACTGAAGCTTTCTTT. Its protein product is CASSGTLDTEAFF.

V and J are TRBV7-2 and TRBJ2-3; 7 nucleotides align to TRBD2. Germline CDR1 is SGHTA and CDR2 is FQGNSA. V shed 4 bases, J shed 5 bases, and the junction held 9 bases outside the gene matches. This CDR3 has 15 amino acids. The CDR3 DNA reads TGTGCCAGCAGCTCCTGGACGACGGGGGGAGATACGCAGTATTTT. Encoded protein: CASSSWTTGGDTQYF. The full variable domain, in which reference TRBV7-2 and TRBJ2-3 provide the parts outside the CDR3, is GAGVSQSPSNKVTEKGKDVELRCDPISGHTALYWYRQSLGQGLEFLIYFQGNSAPDKSGLPSDRFSAERTGGSVSTLTIQRTQQEDSAVYLCASSSWTTGGDTQYFGPGTRLTVL.

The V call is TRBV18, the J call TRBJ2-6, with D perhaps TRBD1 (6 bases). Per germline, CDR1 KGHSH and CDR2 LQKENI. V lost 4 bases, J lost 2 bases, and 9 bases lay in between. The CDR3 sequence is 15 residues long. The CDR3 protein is CASSLQGTGANVLTF. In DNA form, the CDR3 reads TGTGCCAGCTCACTACAGGGAACTGGGGCCAACGTCCTGACTTTC. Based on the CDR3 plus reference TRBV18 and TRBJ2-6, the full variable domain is NAGVMQNPRHLVRRRGQEARLRCSPMKGHSHVYWYRQLPEEGLKFMVYLQKENIIDESGMPKERFSAEFPKEGPSILRIQQVVRGDSAAYFCASSLQGTGANVLTFGAGSRLTVL.

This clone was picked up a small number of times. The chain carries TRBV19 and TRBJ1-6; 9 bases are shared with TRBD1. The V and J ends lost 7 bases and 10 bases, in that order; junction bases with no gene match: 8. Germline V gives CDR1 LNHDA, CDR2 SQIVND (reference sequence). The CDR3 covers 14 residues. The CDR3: CASTNRGPESPLHF. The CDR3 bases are TGTGCCAGTACCAACAGGGGGCCTGAGTCACCCCTCCACTTT.

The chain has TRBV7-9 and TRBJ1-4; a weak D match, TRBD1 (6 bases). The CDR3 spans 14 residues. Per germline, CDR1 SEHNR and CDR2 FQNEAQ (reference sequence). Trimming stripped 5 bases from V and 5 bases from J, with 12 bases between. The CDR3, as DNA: TGTGCCAGCAGCAGGCAGGGGCGAAATGAAAAACTGTTTTTT. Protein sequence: CASSRQGRNEKLFF.

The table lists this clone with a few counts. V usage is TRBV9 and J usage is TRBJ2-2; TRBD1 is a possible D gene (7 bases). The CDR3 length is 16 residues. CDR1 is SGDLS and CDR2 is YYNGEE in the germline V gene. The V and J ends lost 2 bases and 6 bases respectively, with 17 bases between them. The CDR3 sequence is CASSVGGQPYSGELFF. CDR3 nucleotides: TGTGCCAGCAGCGTCGGGGGACAGCCTTATTCCGGGGAGCTGTTTTTT.

The CDR3 protein is CASSGVPYEQYF. DNA for the CDR3: TGTGCCAGCAGTGGAGTTCCCTACGAGCAGTACTTC. The chain is built from TRBV28 and TRBJ2-7; D not certain. The germline V and J ends were trimmed by 5 bases and 2 bases, with 7 bases remaining between them. This CDR3 contains 12 residues. Germline lookup yields CDR1 MDHEN and CDR2 SYDVKM.

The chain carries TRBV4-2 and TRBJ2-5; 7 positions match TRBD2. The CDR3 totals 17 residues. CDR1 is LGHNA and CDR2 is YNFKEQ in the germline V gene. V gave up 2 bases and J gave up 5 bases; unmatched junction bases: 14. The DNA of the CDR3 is TGTGCCAGCAGCCAATCCCCCTATACTAGCGTCTCCGAGACCCAGTACTTC. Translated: CASSQSPYTSVSETQYF.

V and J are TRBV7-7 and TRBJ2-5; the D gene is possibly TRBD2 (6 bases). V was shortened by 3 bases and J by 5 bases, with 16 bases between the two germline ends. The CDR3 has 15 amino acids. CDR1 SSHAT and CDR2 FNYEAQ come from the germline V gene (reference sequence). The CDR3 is CASSLGTSLGETQYF. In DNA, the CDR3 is TGTGCCAGCAGCTTGGGGACTTCACTTGGGGAGACCCAGTACTTC.

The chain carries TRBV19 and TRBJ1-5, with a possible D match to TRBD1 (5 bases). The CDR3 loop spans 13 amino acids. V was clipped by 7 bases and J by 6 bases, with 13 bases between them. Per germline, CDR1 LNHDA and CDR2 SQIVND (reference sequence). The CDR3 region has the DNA TGTGCCAGTAACCCGTTAGGGGCTCAGCCCCAGCATTTT. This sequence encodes CASNPLGAQPQHF.

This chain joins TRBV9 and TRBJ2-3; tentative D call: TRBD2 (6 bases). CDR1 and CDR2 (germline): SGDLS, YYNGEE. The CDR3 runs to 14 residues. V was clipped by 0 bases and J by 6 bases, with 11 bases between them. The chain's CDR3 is CASSVGLAADTQYF. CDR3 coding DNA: TGTGCCAGCAGCGTAGGGTTAGCGGCGGATACGCAGTATTTT. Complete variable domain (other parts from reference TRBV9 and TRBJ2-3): DSGVTQTPKHLITATGQRVTLRCSPRSGDLSVYWYQQSLDQGLQFLIQYYNGEERAKGNILERFSAQQFPDLHSELNLSSLELGDSALYFCASSVGLAADTQYFGPGTRLTVL.

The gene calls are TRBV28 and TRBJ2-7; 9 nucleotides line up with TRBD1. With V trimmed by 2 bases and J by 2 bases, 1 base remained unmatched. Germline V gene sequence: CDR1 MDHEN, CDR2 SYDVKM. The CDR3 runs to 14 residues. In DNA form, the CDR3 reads TGTGCCAGCAGTTTAGGGACAGGGCCCTACGAGCAGTACTTC. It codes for CASSLGTGPYEQYF.

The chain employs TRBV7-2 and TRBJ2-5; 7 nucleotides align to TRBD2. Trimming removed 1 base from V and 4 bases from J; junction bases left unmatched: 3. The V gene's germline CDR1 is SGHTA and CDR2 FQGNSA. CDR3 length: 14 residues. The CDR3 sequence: CASSLDPGGETQYF. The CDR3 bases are TGTGCCAGCAGCTTAGACCCGGGGGGAGAGACCCAGTACTTC. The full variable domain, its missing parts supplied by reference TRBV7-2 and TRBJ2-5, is GAGVSQSPSNKVTEKGKDVELRCDPISGHTALYWYRQSLGQGLEFLIYFQGNSAPDKSGLPSDRFSAERTGGSVSTLTIQRTQQEDSAVYLCASSLDPGGETQYFGPGTRLLVL.

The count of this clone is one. CDR3 nucleotide sequence: TGTGCCAGCAGCATCTCTAGCGGGGGGGCAGTAAAGACCCAGTACTTC. It is translated as CASSISSGGAVKTQYF. The chain has TRBV7-2 and TRBJ2-5, with 12 bases lining up with TRBD2. The CDR3 has 16 amino acids. V shed 5 bases, J shed 6 bases, and the junction held 10 bases outside the gene matches. Per germline, CDR1 SGHTA and CDR2 FQGNSA.

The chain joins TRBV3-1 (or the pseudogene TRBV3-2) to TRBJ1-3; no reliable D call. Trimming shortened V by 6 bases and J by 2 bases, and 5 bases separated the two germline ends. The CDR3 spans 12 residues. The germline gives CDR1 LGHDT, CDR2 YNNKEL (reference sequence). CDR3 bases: TGTGCCAGCAGGGAGCCTGGAAACACCATATATTTT. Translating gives CASREPGNTIYF.

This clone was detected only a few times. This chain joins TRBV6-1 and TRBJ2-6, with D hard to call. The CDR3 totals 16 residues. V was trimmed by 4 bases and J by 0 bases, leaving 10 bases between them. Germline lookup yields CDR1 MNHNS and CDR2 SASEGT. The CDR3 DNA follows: TGTGCCAGCAGTGCGGGCTCGATCTCTGGGGCCAACGTCCTGACTTTC. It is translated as CASSAGSISGANVLTF.

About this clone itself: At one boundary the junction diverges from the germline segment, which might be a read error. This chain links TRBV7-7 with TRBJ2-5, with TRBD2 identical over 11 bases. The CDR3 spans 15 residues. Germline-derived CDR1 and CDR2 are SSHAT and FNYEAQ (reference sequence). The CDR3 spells CASSRTSGYLETQYF. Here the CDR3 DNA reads TGTGCTAGCAGCCGGACTAGCGGGTACCTAGAGACCCAGTACTTC. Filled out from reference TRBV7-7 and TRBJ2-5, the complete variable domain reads GAGVSQSPRYKVTKRGQDVTLRCDPISSHATLYWYQQALGQGPEFLTYFNYEAQPDKSGLPSDRFSAERPEGSISTLTIQRTEQRDSAMYRCASSRTSGYLETQYFGPGTRLLVL.

CDR3 loop: CASSPGQENYGYTF. The CDR3 DNA reads TGTGCCAGCTCACCGGGACAGGAAAACTATGGCTACACCTTC. This chain joins TRBV18 and TRBJ1-2, with 8 nucleotides matching TRBD1. V gave up 3 bases and J gave up 2 bases; unmatched junction bases: 2. The CDR3 length is 14 residues. Germline V gives CDR1 KGHSH, CDR2 LQKENI.

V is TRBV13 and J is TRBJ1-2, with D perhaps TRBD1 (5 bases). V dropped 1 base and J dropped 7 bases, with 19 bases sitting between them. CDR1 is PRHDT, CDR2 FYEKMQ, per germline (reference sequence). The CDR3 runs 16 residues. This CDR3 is CASSLEGIDSEGGYTF. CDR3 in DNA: TGTGCCAGCAGCTTAGAAGGCATAGACAGCGAGGGTGGCTACACCTTC.

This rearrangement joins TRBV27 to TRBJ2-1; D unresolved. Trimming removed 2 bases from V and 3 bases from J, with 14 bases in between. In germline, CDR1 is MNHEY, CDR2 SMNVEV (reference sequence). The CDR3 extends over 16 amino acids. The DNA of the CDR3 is TGTGCCAGCAGTTTAAACTGGGTATCTGGCTACAATGAGCAGTTCTTC. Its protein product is CASSLNWVSGYNEQFF.

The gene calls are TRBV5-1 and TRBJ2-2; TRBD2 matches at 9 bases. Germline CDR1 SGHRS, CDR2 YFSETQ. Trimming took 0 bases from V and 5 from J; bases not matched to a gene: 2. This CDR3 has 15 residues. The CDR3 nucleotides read TGCGCCAGCAGCTTGGGTCTAGCGGGAACCGGGGAGCTGTTTTTT. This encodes CASSLGLAGTGELFF.

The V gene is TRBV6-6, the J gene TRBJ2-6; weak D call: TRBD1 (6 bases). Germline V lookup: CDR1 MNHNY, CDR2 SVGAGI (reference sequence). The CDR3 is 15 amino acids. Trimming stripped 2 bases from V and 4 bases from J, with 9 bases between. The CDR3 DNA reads TGTGCCAGCAGTTACCAGGGGACCGGGGCCAACGTCCTGACTTTC. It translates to CASSYQGTGANVLTF.

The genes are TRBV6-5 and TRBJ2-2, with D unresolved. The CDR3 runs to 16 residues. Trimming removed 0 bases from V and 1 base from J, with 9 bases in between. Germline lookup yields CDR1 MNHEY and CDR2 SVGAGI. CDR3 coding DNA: TGTGCCAGCAGTTACTCCCCGAACGGGAACACCGGGGAGCTGTTTTTT. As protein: CASSYSPNGNTGELFF.

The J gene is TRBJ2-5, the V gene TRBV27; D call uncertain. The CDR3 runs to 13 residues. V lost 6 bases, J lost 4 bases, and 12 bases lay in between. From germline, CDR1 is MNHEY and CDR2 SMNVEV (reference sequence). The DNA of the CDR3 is TGTGCCAGCAGCATGGTTAAGGGAGAGACCCAGTACTTC. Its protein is CASSMVKGETQYF.

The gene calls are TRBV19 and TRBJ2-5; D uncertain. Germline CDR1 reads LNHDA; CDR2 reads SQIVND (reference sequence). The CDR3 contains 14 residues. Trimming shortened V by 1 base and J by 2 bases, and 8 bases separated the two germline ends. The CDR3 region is CASSIATGQETQYF. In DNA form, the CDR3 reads TGTGCCAGTAGTATAGCGACGGGTCAAGAGACCCAGTACTTC.

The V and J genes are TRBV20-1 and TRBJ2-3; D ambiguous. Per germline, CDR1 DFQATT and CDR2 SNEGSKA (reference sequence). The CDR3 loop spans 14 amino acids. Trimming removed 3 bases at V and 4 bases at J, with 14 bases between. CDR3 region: CSASSSDFADTQYF. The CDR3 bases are TGCAGTGCTAGTTCAAGCGACTTTGCAGATACGCAGTATTTT.

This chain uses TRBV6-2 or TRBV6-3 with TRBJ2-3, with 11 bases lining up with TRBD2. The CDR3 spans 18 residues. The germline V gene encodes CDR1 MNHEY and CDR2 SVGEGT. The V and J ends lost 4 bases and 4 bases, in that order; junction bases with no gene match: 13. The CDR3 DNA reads TGTGCCAGCAGTTTCTGGACTTTAGCGGGAGGGCCCCCAGATACGCAGTATTTT. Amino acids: CASSFWTLAGGPPDTQYF.

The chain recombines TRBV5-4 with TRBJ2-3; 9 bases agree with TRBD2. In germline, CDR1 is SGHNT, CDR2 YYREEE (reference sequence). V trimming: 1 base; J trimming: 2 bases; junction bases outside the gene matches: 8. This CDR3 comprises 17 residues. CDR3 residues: CASSLRLAGRNTDTQYF. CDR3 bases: TGTGCCAGCAGCTTGCGTCTAGCGGGGCGGAACACAGATACGCAGTATTTT. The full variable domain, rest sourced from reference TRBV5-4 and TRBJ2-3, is ETGVTQSPTHLIKTRGQQVTLRCSSQSGHNTVSWYQQALGQGPQFIFQYYREEENGRGNFPPRFSGLQFPNYSSELNVNALELDDSALYLCASSLRLAGRNTDTQYFGPGTRLTVL.